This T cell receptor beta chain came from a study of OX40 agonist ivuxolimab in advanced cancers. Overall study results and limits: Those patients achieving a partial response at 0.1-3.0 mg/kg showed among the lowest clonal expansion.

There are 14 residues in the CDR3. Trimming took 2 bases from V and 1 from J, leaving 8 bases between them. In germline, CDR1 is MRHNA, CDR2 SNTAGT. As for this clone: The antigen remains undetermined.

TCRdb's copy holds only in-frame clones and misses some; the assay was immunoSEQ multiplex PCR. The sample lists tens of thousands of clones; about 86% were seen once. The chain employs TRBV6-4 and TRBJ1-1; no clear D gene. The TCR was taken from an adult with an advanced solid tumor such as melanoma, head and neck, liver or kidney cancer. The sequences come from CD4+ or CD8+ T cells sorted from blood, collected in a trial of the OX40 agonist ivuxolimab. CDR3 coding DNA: TGTGCCAGCAGTGACATCGACCGGAACACTGAAGCTTTCTTT. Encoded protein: CASSDIDRNTEAFF.